This TCR beta chain came from a study of response to subunit inactivated influenza vaccine. Study observations and caveats: The authors suggested that few new T cells are recruited per seasonal influenza vaccination.

A word on this clonotype: Its matching antigen is unknown.

The V gene lost 0 bases and the J gene lost 6 bases, with 10 bases spanning the gap. CDR3 size: 15 residues. Per germline, CDR1 SGHRS and CDR2 YFSETQ. From the RT-PCR reads, TCRdb called clonotypes with MiXCR, one entry per CDR3 protein. The sample records fewer than 650,000 distinct CDR3 sequences, 13% being singletons. The source of this sequence is a man aged 45 to 65 who received an inactivated influenza vaccine. Sequenced here: PBMCs from blood, sampled roughly 46 days after vaccination. The J gene is TRBJ1-6, the V gene TRBV5-1; maybe TRBD1 (6 bases). The CDR3 protein is CASSLGGAGNSPLHF. The DNA for the CDR3 is TGCGCCAGCAGCTTGGGGGGGGCCGGTAATTCACCCCTCCACTTT. The full variable domain, completed using reference TRBV5-1 and TRBJ1-6, is KAGVTQTPRYLIKTRGQQVTLSCSPISGHRSVSWYQQTPGQGLQFLFEYFSETQRNKGNFPGRFSGRQFSNSRSEMNVSTLELGDSALYLCASSLGGAGNSPLHFGNGTRLTVT.